This TCR beta chain was retrieved from a study of radiation and T cells in renal cell carcinoma (dated by TCRdb to 2018 to 2020). Concerning the study at large: The samples were drawn from a clinical trial, where primary renal cell carcinomas were treated with 15 Gy of stereotactic body radiation therapy and then removed by nephrectomy 4 weeks afterward. TCR beta sequencing covered over 50 samples in total, comprising around 26 tumors and some 27 peripheral blood samples. In the approximately 53 samples combined, 4,016,671 unique CDR3 nucleotide sequences were found, encoding roughly 2,500,000 unique CDR3 amino acid sequences.

With regard to this clone: This clone's antigen is unknown. No clone much larger than this one lies a single base away; base qualities are absent.

Read against the paper, the sample's time point label means: baseline pretreatment blood. Reading the label with the study, this specimen's treatment or condition is: 15 Gy SBRT to primary tumor, nephrectomy 4 weeks later. To track tumor-enriched clonotypes, serial peripheral blood was sampled from radiation-treated patients at baseline and at 2 weeks and 4 weeks after SBRT. All patients had renal cell carcinoma with clear cell pathology. Genomic DNA for TCR sequencing was prepared using the QIAamp DNA Blood Mini Kit (Qiagen). Only samples passing all quality control checks were included in the analyses. TCR beta libraries were generated from genomic DNA with the immunoSEQ kit, following the manufacturer's recommendations. To prepare the libraries, a first multiplex PCR with proprietary primers was run, followed by a second PCR that added unique barcodes, and a bead cleanup was done after each round. A kit-provided positive control reaction and a negative control reaction were included in every sample batch. The final libraries were assessed on an Agilent 4200 TapeStation D1000 ScreenTape, pooled by volume, and quantified by qPCR. Sequencing was performed on an Illumina NextSeq500 with a MidOutput 150-cycle cartridge, and 156 Read1 and 15 Index1 cycles were run with kit custom primers. The pooled library was loaded at about 1 pM with around 20% PhiX control spiked in. The study's processing was this. The vendor-processed data were analyzed in R, and a clonotype was defined as all T cells that share the same CDR3 nucleotide sequence. In the clone abundance analyses, frequencies in each sample were normalized to that sample's 10,000 most abundant clones. Public T cell clones, which averaged fewer than five per sample, were excluded before analysis. Tumor-enriched and baseline blood-enriched clonotypes were defined by at least a 32-fold difference in abundance between compartments. A beta-binomial differential abundance model was used to identify clonotypes that were expanded or contracted between blood time points. Similarity between tumor and blood repertoires was quantified using the Baroni-Urbani and Buser coefficient, and groups were compared with two-tailed Wilcoxon tests in R. Here the immuneACCESS table is served through TCRdb, limited to in-frame sequences with V and J called. Missing clones are a known gap in these copies; in checked studies unresolved V genes cover under half, and the rest lacks a known reason. V and J calls plus clone size are reproduced from that table; the DNA served to infer D and trimming. The sample profile shows roughly 100,000 clones; approximately 86% of them were found once. The ten largest clones represent approximately 8.1% of the sample.

Broader findings and caveats from the paper: Because pretreatment tumor biopsies were not available, the study could not determine whether clonotypes were already present within the tumor at baseline. An increase in top tumor clonotypes in blood was observed from baseline to 2 weeks post-radiation, followed by contraction by 4 weeks, which was taken to suggest transient expansion of tumor-resident clones. With a single-armed trial design, the study had no way to address how radiation dose or scheduling affects the TCR repertoire. Dynamics of the blood repertoire were not tracked past 4 weeks after treatment.

The sequences come from blood, collected from a patient whose treatment included radiotherapy and nephrectomy. The TCR originated in a man aged 45-60 years with renal cell carcinoma.

CDR3 region: CANNTRDTPGQISNQPQHF. The DNA reads as follows: TGTGCCAACAATACCAGGGATACACCGGGACAAATTAGCAATCAGCCCCAGCATTTT. The receptor chain draws on TRBV21-1 and TRBJ1-5; TRBD1, the D gene given by the table, was not confirmed from the DNA. TRBV21-1 is termed a pseudogene. The CDR3, from cysteine to phenylalanine, totals 19 residues. Only the CDR3 portion is preserved as DNA: 57 bases, with reading frame beginning at the first base.